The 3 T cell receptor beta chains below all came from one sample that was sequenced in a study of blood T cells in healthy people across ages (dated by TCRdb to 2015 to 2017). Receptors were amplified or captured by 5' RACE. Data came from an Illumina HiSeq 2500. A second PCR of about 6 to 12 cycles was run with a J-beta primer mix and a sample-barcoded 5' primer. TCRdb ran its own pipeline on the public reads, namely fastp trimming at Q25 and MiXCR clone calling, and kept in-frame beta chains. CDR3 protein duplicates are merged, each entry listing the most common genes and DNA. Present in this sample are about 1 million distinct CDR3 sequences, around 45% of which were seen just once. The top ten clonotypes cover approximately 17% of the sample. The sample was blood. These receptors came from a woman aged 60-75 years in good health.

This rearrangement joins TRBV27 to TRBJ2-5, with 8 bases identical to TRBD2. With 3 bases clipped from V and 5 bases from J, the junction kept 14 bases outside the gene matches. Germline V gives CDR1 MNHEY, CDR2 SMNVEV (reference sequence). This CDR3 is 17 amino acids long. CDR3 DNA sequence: TGTGCCAGCAGTTTGCGGATGACCGGGAGGGCCAGTGAGACCCAGTACTTC. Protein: CASSLRMTGRASETQYF.

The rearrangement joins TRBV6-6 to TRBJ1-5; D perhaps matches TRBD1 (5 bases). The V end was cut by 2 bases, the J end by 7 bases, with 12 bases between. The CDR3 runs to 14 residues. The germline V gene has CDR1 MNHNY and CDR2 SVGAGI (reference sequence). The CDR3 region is CASSYGGDRQPQHF. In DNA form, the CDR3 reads TGTGCCAGCAGTTACGGGGGGGATCGACAGCCCCAGCATTTT.

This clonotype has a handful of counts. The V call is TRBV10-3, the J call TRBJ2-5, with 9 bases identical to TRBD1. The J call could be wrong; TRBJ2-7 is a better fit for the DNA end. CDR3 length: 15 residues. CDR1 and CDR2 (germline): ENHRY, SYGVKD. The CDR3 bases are TGTGCCATCAGTGACCCCGGGACAGGGTCCCACGAGCAGTACTTC. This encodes CAISDPGTGSHEQYF.